The present TCR beta chain was sequenced within a study of regulatory dendritic cells for organ transplantation. Whole-study context: Dendritic cell cultures received LPS on day 6. Study-level findings and limits: Memory CD8+ clonal expansion seemed more limited with regulatory than mature dendritic cells. The most alloreactive TCR clonotypes were found in resting memory CD8+ cells.

The germline V gene encodes CDR1 SGDLS and CDR2 YYNGEE. The CDR3 length is 14 residues. J gave up 4 bases and V 3 bases, and 4 bases lay outside the gene matches. In the case of this clone: Its antigen remains unknown.

The assay was immunoSEQ multiplex PCR, and TCRdb's table has in-frame clones only and misses some. Of some 10,000 clones detected, over 70% appear once; the ten largest clones hold about 2.6%. Sorted T cells were CFSE-labeled and cultured around 5 days with allogeneic regulatory or mature dendritic cells at 1:10. Naive CD45RA+ and memory CD45RO+ CD4+ or CD8+ T cells were FACS-sorted. The receptor comes from a human donor in good health. The sample comprised memory CD4+ T cells from blood cultured with regulatory dendritic cells. Subset meaning: CD45RO+ memory T cells. The chain employs TRBV9 and TRBJ1-1; the match to TRBD1 covers 9 bases. The chain's CDR3 is CASSAGQGITEAFF. In DNA form, the CDR3 reads TGTGCCAGCAGCGCCGGACAGGGGATCACTGAAGCTTTCTTT.